The 12 T cell receptor beta chains in this list originate from one sample, sequenced in a study of cytomegalovirus exposure and HLA in healthy donors. PCR involved 60 Vbeta and 13 Jbeta primers. The data were produced by immunoSEQ multiplex PCR, yet TCRdb's version contains in-frame clones alone and is incomplete. This sample yields some 110,000 clones, of which about 70% are seen a single time; roughly 0.87% belongs to the top ten. Sequencing was carried out using PBMCs. Source of these receptors: a woman under 40 in good health and CMV-seronegative.

The V and J genes are TRBV5-4 and TRBJ1-1; 9 nucleotides line up with TRBD1. The CDR3 covers 13 residues. V lost 3 bases, J lost 10 bases, and 7 bases stayed unmatched. Germline loops: CDR1 SGHNT, CDR2 YYREEE (reference sequence). The CDR3 spells CASSYRAGQGAFF. The CDR3 DNA sequence: TGTGCCAGCAGCTATAGGGCGGGACAGGGAGCTTTCTTT.

The chain couples TRBV11-3 to TRBJ1-2; possibly TRBD1 for D (5 bases). The CDR3 length is 13 residues. Germline V gives CDR1 SGHNT, CDR2 YENEEA. V lost 5 bases, J lost 13 bases, and 20 bases lay in between. CDR3 sequence (DNA): TGTGCCAGCAGCCGGGAGTCCTTGACAGCGTCCACCTTC. Its protein product is CASSRESLTASTF.

The chain combines TRBV5-1 with TRBJ1-3; D unresolved. The CDR3 covers 14 residues. Germline CDR1 SGHRS, CDR2 YFSETQ. The V and J ends lost 1 base and 3 bases respectively, with 8 bases between them. CDR3 region: CASSLPGSGNTIYF. The CDR3 region has the DNA TGCGCCAGCAGCTTGCCTGGGAGTGGAAACACCATATATTTT.

This clone was seen only a few times. The gene calls are TRBV4-2 and TRBJ1-1; D unclear. The CDR3 has 14 amino acids. In germline, CDR1 is LGHNA, CDR2 YNFKEQ. The V end was cut by 5 bases, the J end by 12 bases, with 22 bases between. The CDR3 sequence: CASSARGDLTATFF. The CDR3 nucleotides read TGTGCCAGCAGCGCCCGAGGTGACCTTACTGCGACTTTCTTT.

The chain links TRBV5-1 to TRBJ1-5, with 10 bases lining up with TRBD1. Germline loops: CDR1 SGHRS, CDR2 YFSETQ. The CDR3 is 15 residues long. The junction had 3 bases not matched to a gene; V was cut back by 4 bases and J by 2 bases. Here the CDR3 DNA reads TGCGCCAGCAGCCCCGGACAGGGGGGCAATCAGCCCCAGCATTTT. Translated, it gives CASSPGQGGNQPQHF.

The chain links TRBV27 to TRBJ2-2; 10 positions match TRBD2. The V segment lost 5 bases and the J segment 4 bases; nucleotides outside the gene matches: 10. The CDR3 is 17 amino acids. CDR1 is MNHEY and CDR2 is SMNVEV in the germline V gene (reference sequence). The CDR3, as DNA: TGTGCCAGCAGTCGTCGTGGACTAGCGGCCTTCACCGGGGAGCTGTTTTTT. This codes for CASSRRGLAAFTGELFF.

This sequence joins TRBV2 and TRBJ1-3; D gene uncertain. Trimming cost V 7 bases and J 2 bases, with 9 bases left between them. The CDR3 contains 13 residues. The germline V gene encodes CDR1 SNHLY and CDR2 FYNNEI. The chain's CDR3 is CASNEGAGNTIYF. CDR3 nucleotide sequence: TGTGCCAGCAATGAGGGAGCTGGAAACACCATATATTTT.

This clone has more than one count but fewer than ten. One junction end disagrees with the germline gene, perhaps due to a read error. This chain joins TRBV29-1 and TRBJ2-3; the D is unclear. From germline, CDR1 is SQVTM and CDR2 ANQGSEA. The CDR3 runs 11 residues. DNA of the CDR3: TGCAGCGTGGTTAGCAGAGATACGCAGTATTTT. Residues: CSVVSRDTQYF.

In nucleotides, the CDR3 is TGTGCCAGCAAAGCGGACAGTGATATGAACACTGAAGCTTTCTTT. Its protein product is CASKADSDMNTEAFF. This sequence joins TRBV2 and TRBJ1-1, with TRBD1 as a possible D gene (6 bases). The CDR3 runs to 15 residues. The germline CDR1 and CDR2 sequences are SNHLY and FYNNEI. V was clipped by 7 bases and J by 0 bases, with 15 bases between them.

This clone was seen only once. The chain recombines TRBV11-3 with TRBJ2-5; weak D call: TRBD2 (6 bases). This CDR3 region has 14 residues. From germline, CDR1 is SGHNT and CDR2 YENEEA. V lost 5 bases and J lost 9, with 19 bases in between. The DNA for the CDR3 is TGTGCCAGCAGCCCCCGGACTACCCAACGGGCCCAGTACTTC. Amino acids: CASSPRTTQRAQYF.

The chain combines TRBV5-5 with TRBJ1-5; no clear D. CDR1 is SGHKS and CDR2 is YYEKEE in the germline V gene (reference sequence). The CDR3 consists of 14 residues. Trimming removed 1 base from V and 6 bases from J, with 11 bases in between. The chain's CDR3 is CASSLSIGGQPQHF. The CDR3 DNA reads as TGTGCCAGCAGCTTGTCTATCGGCGGTCAGCCCCAGCATTTT.

The genes are TRBV5-6 and TRBJ1-5; possible D gene TRBD1, 5 bases. This CDR3 is 16 amino acids long. Per germline, CDR1 SGHDT and CDR2 YYEEEE. The germline V and J ends were trimmed by 3 bases and 6 bases, with 19 bases remaining between them. CDR3 in DNA: TGTGCCAGCAGCTCTGCCGGGGGGAGTACGGGTCAGCCCCAGCATTTT. Protein sequence: CASSSAGGSTGQPQHF.